The 5 T cell receptor beta chains reported below all come from one sample, sequenced in a study of cytomegalovirus exposure and HLA in healthy donors. PCR amplification relied on 60 Vbeta primers (plus 13 Jbeta primers). The table came from immunoSEQ multiplex PCR; TCRdb's copy has only in-frame clones and leaves some out. The sample contains 140,000 to 150,000 clones, 80% of which appear only once. Sequencing was carried out using PBMCs. The receptor set was obtained from a man aged 40-49 years in good health and CMV-seronegative.

The DNA for the CDR3 is TGTGCCTGGAGGTGGACTCCGCCGGGGTCACCCCTCCACTTT. This sequence encodes CAWRWTPPGSPLHF. The chain is built from TRBV30 and TRBJ1-6; no clear D. Germline CDR1 and CDR2: GTSNPN and SVGIG (reference sequence). V gave up 3 bases and J gave up 10 bases, with 16 bases separating them. The CDR3 has 14 residues.

The CDR3 loop is CASSARDRHIQYF. In DNA, the CDR3 is TGTGCCAGCAGTGCCCGGGACAGACACATTCAGTACTTC. The chain couples TRBV27 to TRBJ2-4, with 7 positions matching TRBD1. The CDR3 consists of 13 residues. The trim removed 5 bases at V and 8 bases at J, leaving 6 bases unmatched. From germline, CDR1 is MNHEY and CDR2 SMNVEV (reference sequence).

This chain connects TRBV5-1 to TRBJ2-7; 8 nucleotides align to TRBD1. The germline V gene has CDR1 SGHRS and CDR2 YFSETQ. The V gene end was trimmed by 5 bases and the J gene end by 5 bases; junction bases not matched to a gene: 6. The CDR3 runs to 13 residues. CDR3 sequence (DNA): TGCGCCAGCAGATACGGACAGGGTGACGAGCAGTACTTC. Protein sequence: CASRYGQGDEQYF.

This chain links TRBV5-1 with TRBJ2-7; D perhaps matches TRBD1 (6 bases). CDR3 length: 13 amino acids. CDR1 and CDR2 (germline): SGHRS, YFSETQ. Trimming removed 5 bases from V and 7 bases from J, with 16 bases in between. This CDR3 reads CASSRQVREEQYF. The CDR3 nucleotides read TGCGCCAGCAGTAGACAGGTACGAGAGGAGCAGTACTTC. Based on the CDR3 plus reference TRBV5-1 and TRBJ2-7, the full variable domain is KAGVTQTPRYLIKTRGQQVTLSCSPISGHRSVSWYQQTPGQGLQFLFEYFSETQRNKGNFPGRFSGRQFSNSRSEMNVSTLELGDSALYLCASSRQVREEQYFGPGTRLTVT.

The V call is TRBV5-5, the J call TRBJ1-5; the D gene is possibly TRBD1 (5 bases). Germline assignment: CDR1 SGHKS and CDR2 YYEKEE (reference sequence). The CDR3 sequence is 15 residues long. Trimming cost V 0 bases and J 0 bases, with 7 bases left between them. This chain's CDR3 is CASSLGQYSNQPQHF. The CDR3 bases are TGTGCCAGCAGCTTGGGACAGTATAGCAATCAGCCCCAGCATTTT.